This TCR beta chain was found in a study of cytomegalovirus exposure and HLA in healthy donors. Germline assignment: CDR1 LGHNA and CDR2 YNFKEQ. CDR3 length: 17 amino acids. V was shortened by 0 bases and J by 5 bases, with 19 bases between the two germline ends. As for this clone: What it binds is not known.

Notes on the study in general: The study labeled more than 150 TCR beta chains cytomegalovirus-associated. Cytomegalovirus status, reportedly, was diagnosed with high specificity and sensitivity by the classifier. Most TCR sequences were seen very rarely across donors, but some public TCRs occurred in many.

The method was immunoSEQ multiplex PCR; TCRdb's version includes in-frame clones alone and lacks a portion of them. The sample lists tens of thousands of clones; approximately 91% were seen once. Sequencing was done on a sample of PBMCs. This clonotype was sampled from a man aged 25 to 40 in good health and CMV-seronegative. V gene TRBV4-2 combines with J gene TRBJ2-5; the D is unclear. CDR3: CASSQDYRSWMRETQYF. The CDR3 DNA follows: TGTGCCAGCAGCCAAGATTATCGGTCCTGGATGAGGGAGACCCAGTACTTC.